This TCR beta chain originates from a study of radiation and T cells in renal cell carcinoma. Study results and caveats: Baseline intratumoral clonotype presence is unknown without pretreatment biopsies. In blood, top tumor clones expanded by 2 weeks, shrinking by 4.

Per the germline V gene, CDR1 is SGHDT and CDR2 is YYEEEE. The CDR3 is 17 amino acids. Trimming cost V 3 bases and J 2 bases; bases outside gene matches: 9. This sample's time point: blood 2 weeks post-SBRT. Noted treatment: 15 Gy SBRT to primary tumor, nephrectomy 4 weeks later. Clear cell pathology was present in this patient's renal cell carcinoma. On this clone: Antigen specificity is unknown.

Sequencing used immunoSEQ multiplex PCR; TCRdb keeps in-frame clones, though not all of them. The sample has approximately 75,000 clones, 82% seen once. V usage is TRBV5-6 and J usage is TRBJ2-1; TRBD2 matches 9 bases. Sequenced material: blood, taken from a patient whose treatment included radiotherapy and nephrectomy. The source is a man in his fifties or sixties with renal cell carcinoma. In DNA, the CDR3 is TGTGCCAGCAGCTCCCCATGGACTAGCGAGACCTACAATGAGCAGTTCTTC. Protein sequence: CASSSPWTSETYNEQFF.